This T cell receptor (beta chain) was identified during a study of blood T cells in healthy people across ages. Using a J-beta primer mix together with a sample-barcoded 5' primer, a second PCR was run for about 7 to 12 cycles. TCRdb re-called the 5' RACE reads through MiXCR, storing one row per CDR3 protein. Of some 850,000 distinct CDR3 sequences detected, about 26% appear once; the ten largest clones hold around 2.9%. Turning to this clonotype: Its antigen remains unknown.

The CDR3 consists of 14 residues. V was shortened by 5 bases and J by 4 bases, with 12 bases between the two germline ends. From germline, CDR1 is SNHLY and CDR2 FYNNEI. Study findings and constraints: Estimates of total diversity, which came from one million sequenced T cells, were considered to be underestimates. Long-lived donors had more naive CD4+ cells and higher diversity than aged donors. Strongly correlated with naive T cell percentage was TCR beta diversity.

These data also featured in a second study, about T cells of mothers and their children. In that study: In each mother, TCR beta CDR3 reads exceeded 9 million; in each child, they numbered some 2.8 million.

The source material was blood. This receptor was identified in a boy younger than 18 in good health. The chain joins TRBV2 to TRBJ1-3; maybe TRBD1 (6 bases). The CDR3 is CASSLGQNGNTIYF. The CDR3 DNA is TGTGCCAGCAGTCTGGGACAAAACGGAAACACCATATATTTT.